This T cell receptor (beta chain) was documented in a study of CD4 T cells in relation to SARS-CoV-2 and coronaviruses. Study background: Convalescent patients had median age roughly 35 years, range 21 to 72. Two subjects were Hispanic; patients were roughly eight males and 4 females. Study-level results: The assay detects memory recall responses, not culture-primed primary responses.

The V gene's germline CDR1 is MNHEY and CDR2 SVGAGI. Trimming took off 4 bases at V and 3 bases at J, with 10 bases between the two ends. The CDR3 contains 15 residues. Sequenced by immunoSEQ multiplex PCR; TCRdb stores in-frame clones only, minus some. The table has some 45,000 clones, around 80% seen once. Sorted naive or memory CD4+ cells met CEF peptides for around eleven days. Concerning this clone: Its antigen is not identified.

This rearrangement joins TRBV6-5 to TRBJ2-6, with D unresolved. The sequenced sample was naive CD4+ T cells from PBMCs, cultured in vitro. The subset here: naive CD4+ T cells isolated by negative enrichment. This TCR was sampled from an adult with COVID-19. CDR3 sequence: CASSFGLGGANVLTF. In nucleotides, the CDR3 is TGTGCCAGCAGTTTCGGGTTAGGTGGGGCCAACGTCCTGACTTTC.